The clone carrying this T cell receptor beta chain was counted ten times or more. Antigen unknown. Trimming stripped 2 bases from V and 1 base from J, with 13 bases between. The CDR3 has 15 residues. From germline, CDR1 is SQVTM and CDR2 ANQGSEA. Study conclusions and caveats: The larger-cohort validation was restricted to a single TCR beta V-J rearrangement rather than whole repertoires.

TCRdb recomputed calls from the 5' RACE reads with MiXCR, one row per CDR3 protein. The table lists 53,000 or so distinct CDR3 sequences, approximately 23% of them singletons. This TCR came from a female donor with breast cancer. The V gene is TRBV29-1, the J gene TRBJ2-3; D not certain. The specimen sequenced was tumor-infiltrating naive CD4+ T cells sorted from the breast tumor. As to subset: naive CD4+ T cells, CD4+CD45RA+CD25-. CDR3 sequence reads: CSVERLADRTDTQYF. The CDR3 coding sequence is TGCAGCGTTGAAAGGTTAGCCGATCGCACAGATACGCAGTATTTT.